This T cell receptor beta chain was sequenced in a study of blood T cell repertoires in COVID-19. Study details: Nucleic acid was either cDNA or gDNA, and it came from T cells, B-cell-depleted T cells, or PBMCs.

This clone has a single count. Some clones are missing from TCRdb's copy, which holds only in-frame ones; the method was immunoSEQ multiplex PCR. Of 150,000 to 200,000 clones listed, around 80% are singletons. V lost 3 bases and J 6 bases, leaving 12 bases between the germline ends. Germline lookup yields CDR1 MNHNS and CDR2 SASEGT. The CDR3 is 13 residues long. The chain employs TRBV6-1 and TRBJ2-7; D is possibly TRBD2 (5 bases). Sequences were obtained from peripheral blood. This receptor was identified in a woman aged 80 or over with COVID-19, enrolled during active disease. The CDR3 DNA sequence: TGTGCCAGCAGTGATAGGAGGTACGTCGAGCAGTACTTC. Residues: CASSDRRYVEQYF.